The T cell receptor (beta chain) under discussion was sequenced for a study of Tregs in tolerant kidney transplant recipients. Regarding the study as a whole: The most relevant donor-specific Treg TCRbeta repertoire apparently came from expansion with activated donor B cells.

CDR1 is LGHNA, CDR2 YNFKEQ, per germline. CDR3 length: 16 amino acids. Unmatched junction bases numbered 6, after V lost 4 bases and J lost 1 base. Unstimulated Tregs (CD4+CD25+CD127-) and CD4+CD25- non-Tregs were sorted from PBMCs. The data were produced by immunoSEQ multiplex PCR, yet TCRdb's version contains in-frame clones alone and is incomplete. This table holds fewer than 80,000 clones, around 98% found once. Turning to this clone: Its antigen is currently unknown.

This sequence joins TRBV4-2 and TRBJ2-5; 10 bases are a match to TRBD1. Source: CD4+ T cells from blood, taken before the transplant. This receptor was obtained from a human donor who received a combined kidney and bone marrow transplant. The DNA for the CDR3 is TGTGCCAGCAGCCTTGGGACAGGGGAGGGCCAAGAGACCCAGTACTTC. Amino acid sequence: CASSLGTGEGQETQYF.